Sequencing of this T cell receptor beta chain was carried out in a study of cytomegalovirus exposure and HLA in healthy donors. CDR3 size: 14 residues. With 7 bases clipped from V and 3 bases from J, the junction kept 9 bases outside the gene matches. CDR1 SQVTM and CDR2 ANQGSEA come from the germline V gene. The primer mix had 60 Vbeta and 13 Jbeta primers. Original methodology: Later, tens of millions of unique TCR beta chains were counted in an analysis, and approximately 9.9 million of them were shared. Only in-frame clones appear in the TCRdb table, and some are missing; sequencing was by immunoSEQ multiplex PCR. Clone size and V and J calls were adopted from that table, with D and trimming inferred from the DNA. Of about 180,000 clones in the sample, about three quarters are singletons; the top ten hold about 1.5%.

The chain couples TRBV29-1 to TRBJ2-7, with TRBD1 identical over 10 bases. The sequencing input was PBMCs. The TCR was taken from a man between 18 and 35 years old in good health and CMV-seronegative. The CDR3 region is CSAGGGQGLYEQYF. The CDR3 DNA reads TGCAGCGCCGGTGGGGGACAGGGGCTCTACGAGCAGTACTTC.